This T cell receptor beta chain was observed in a study of lymphopenia after photon versus proton radiotherapy. Repertoires were generated with immunoSEQ multiplex PCR, while TCRdb's copy carries only in-frame clones and drops some. The sample includes roughly 30,000 clones, more than 75% of them seen just once. The study, taken as a whole, reports: Proton therapy kept repertoires fairly stable, unlike photons, which gained effector/memory cells. Only patients who died were analyzed for survival; proton advantage is unproven. After the lymphocyte nadir, photon-treated repertoires showed oligoclonal expansion, especially of CD8+ Temra cells.

In regard to this clone: Its matching antigen is unknown.

CDR3 length: 16 amino acids. The clonotype comes from a woman aged 60-75 years with cholangiocarcinoma. Some clones in this sample may be carry-over from other donors' samples. This sample comprised peripheral blood, obtained from a patient treated with proton-based radiotherapy. The chain employs TRBV5-2 and TRBJ2-1; TRBD2, the table's D call, was not compared with the DNA. TRBV5-2 is tagged as a pseudogene. CDR3 in DNA: TGTGCCAGCAGCTCCCTGACTAGCGGGGGTTTGGATGAGCAGTTCTTC. Translated: CASSSLTSGGLDEQFF.